A single sample gave rise to the 10 T cell receptor beta chains below, sequenced in a study of blood T cells in healthy people across ages. Using a J-beta primer mix together with a sample-barcoded 5' primer, a second PCR was run for about 6 to 12 cycles. TCRdb reprocessed the 5' RACE reads with MiXCR, giving one entry per CDR3 protein. The sample lists over a million distinct CDR3 sequences, under 30% occurring once. These same data were also listed under a study on T cells of mothers and their children.

Sequences were obtained from blood. The receptors come from a girl aged 2-10 years in good health.

This sequence joins TRBV12-3 or TRBV12-4 and TRBJ2-1; D is ambiguous. The CDR3 runs to 17 residues. The V end was cut by 4 bases, the J end by 6 bases, with 22 bases between. CDR3 residues: CASSWGRVFYLGNEQFF. The CDR3 DNA reads as TGTGCCAGCAGTTGGGGTAGGGTATTCTACCTAGGCAATGAGCAGTTCTTC.

The V call is TRBV10-3, the J call TRBJ1-1; D is unclear. The CDR3 is 14 residues long. Per germline, CDR1 ENHRY and CDR2 SYGVKD. With 0 bases removed from V and 5 bases from J, the gap between germline ends came to 10 bases. CDR3 region: CAISESAGETEAFF. The DNA for the CDR3 is TGTGCCATCAGTGAGTCCGCGGGTGAAACTGAAGCTTTCTTT.

V usage is TRBV9 and J usage is TRBJ2-5, with 8 bases fitting TRBD1. The closer fit of TRBJ2-7 to the DNA end suggests the J call may be wrong. Germline V gives CDR1 SGDLS, CDR2 YYNGEE. The CDR3 extends over 15 amino acids. The CDR3 region is CASSAMWTGRDEQYF. The CDR3, as DNA: TGTGCCAGCAGCGCAATGTGGACAGGGCGGGACGAGCAGTACTTC.

The rearrangement joins TRBV28 to TRBJ1-1, with D hard to call. With 8 bases removed from V and 4 bases from J, the gap between germline ends came to 11 bases. The CDR3 has 12 residues. Germline CDR1 is MDHEN and CDR2 is SYDVKM. The CDR3 sequence: CASLVRSTEAFF. The CDR3 nucleotides read TGTGCCAGCCTTGTGAGGAGCACTGAAGCTTTCTTT.

This clonotype was seen only a few times. The V gene is TRBV6-2 or TRBV6-3, the J gene TRBJ2-1, with D possibly being TRBD2 (5 bases). Per germline, CDR1 MNHEY and CDR2 SVGEGT. V was cut by 2 bases and J by 9 bases, with 20 bases left in between. The CDR3 is made up of 16 amino acids. CDR3 sequence reads: CASSYELVSYGGEQFF. The DNA of the CDR3 is TGTGCCAGCAGTTACGAACTAGTCTCTTATGGAGGTGAGCAGTTCTTC.

This clonotype has only a few counts. The gene calls are TRBV9 and TRBJ2-2; D possibly corresponds to TRBD2 (6 bases). The germline V gene has CDR1 SGDLS and CDR2 YYNGEE. Trimming left V 0 bases short and J 5 bases short, with 26 bases between. This CDR3 has 20 amino acids. The CDR3 DNA is TGTGCCAGCAGCGTAGGAGTCCCCGGGACTGTACGCTTAGGGACCGGGGAGCTGTTTTTT. Translation gives CASSVGVPGTVRLGTGELFF.

The chain has TRBV2 and TRBJ1-6; unclear D gene. This CDR3 contains 13 residues. With 8 bases removed from V and 10 bases from J, the gap between germline ends came to 15 bases. The V gene's germline CDR1 is SNHLY and CDR2 FYNNEI. The CDR3 region has the DNA TGTGCCAGCTGGAACCTTCCCGGATCACCCCTCCACTTT. Amino acid sequence: CASWNLPGSPLHF.

This clonotype was counted a few times. V is TRBV20-1 and J is TRBJ1-4; D is perhaps TRBD1 (6 bases). The V and J ends lost 0 bases and 6 bases respectively, with 23 bases between them. There are 18 residues in the CDR3. The germline V gene encodes CDR1 DFQATT and CDR2 SNEGSKA (reference sequence). The CDR3, as DNA: TGCAGTGCTAGAGATCCGATGGGGGCTCGGGGTGAGGATGAAAAACTGTTTTTT. Its protein is CSARDPMGARGEDEKLFF.

The chain couples TRBV5-5 to TRBJ2-5, with D perhaps being TRBD1 or TRBD2 (5 bases each). The CDR3 totals 13 residues. Germline CDR1 and CDR2: SGHKS and YYEKEE (reference sequence). Between the trimmed V and J ends, which lost 6 bases and 5 bases, there was a span of 14 bases. This CDR3 is CASTSRGAETQYF. DNA of the CDR3: TGTGCCAGCACCTCACGGGGCGCGGAGACCCAGTACTTC.

J is TRBJ2-5 and V is TRBV14; either TRBD1 or TRBD2 may supply D (6 bases each). The CDR3 runs 15 residues. The germline V gene has CDR1 SGHDN and CDR2 FVKESK. V was trimmed by 6 bases and J by 5 bases, leaving 19 bases between them. This CDR3 reads CASRSEGGPRETQYF. CDR3 DNA: TGTGCCAGCAGATCAGAAGGGGGGCCACGGGAGACCCAGTACTTC.